These 6 T cell receptor beta chains were sequenced from one sample in a study of OX40 agonist ivuxolimab in advanced cancers. TCRdb's table, derived via immunoSEQ multiplex PCR, lists solely in-frame clones and lacks some. Seen here are fewer than 80,000 clones, 88% observed once, and the top ten hold around 0.56%. Source: CD4+ or CD8+ T cells sorted from blood, taken in a trial of the OX40 agonist ivuxolimab. The receptors stem from an adult with an advanced solid tumor such as melanoma, head and neck, liver or kidney cancer.

This chain joins TRBV5-1 and TRBJ2-3; D assignment may be TRBD1 or TRBD2 (5 bases each). The CDR3 is 17 residues long. V lost 0 bases, J lost 0 bases, and 14 bases lay in between. Germline CDR1 and CDR2: SGHRS and YFSETQ. In DNA form, the CDR3 reads TGCGCCAGCAGCTTGGGAGGGGTACTCTCTAGCACAGATACGCAGTATTTT. This encodes CASSLGGVLSSTDTQYF. Drawing the rest from reference TRBV5-1 and TRBJ2-3, the complete variable domain is KAGVTQTPRYLIKTRGQQVTLSCSPISGHRSVSWYQQTPGQGLQFLFEYFSETQRNKGNFPGRFSGRQFSNSRSEMNVSTLELGDSALYLCASSLGGVLSSTDTQYFGPGTRLTVL.

The V call is TRBV5-4, the J call TRBJ1-1, with TRBD1 identical over 7 bases. The CDR3 totals 13 residues. The V gene end was trimmed by 6 bases and the J gene end by 3 bases; junction bases not matched to a gene: 5. Germline CDR1 SGHNT, CDR2 YYREEE (reference sequence). The CDR3 sequence is CASTRTGDTEAFF. CDR3 DNA: TGTGCCAGCACCCGCACAGGGGACACTGAAGCTTTCTTT. The full variable domain, with the rest looked up from reference TRBV5-4 and TRBJ1-1, is ETGVTQSPTHLIKTRGQQVTLRCSSQSGHNTVSWYQQALGQGPQFIFQYYREEENGRGNFPPRFSGLQFPNYSSELNVNALELDDSALYLCASTRTGDTEAFFGQGTRLTVV.

The rearrangement links TRBV30 to TRBJ1-1; TRBD1 matches at 9 bases. J gave up 0 bases and V 5 bases, and 7 bases lay outside the gene matches. Germline CDR1 and CDR2: GTSNPN and SVGIG (reference sequence). The CDR3 extends over 15 amino acids. The CDR3 coding sequence is TGTGCCTGGGGGCGACAGGGGGGGATGAACACTGAAGCTTTCTTT. It yields the protein CAWGRQGGMNTEAFF.

The chain couples TRBV2 to TRBJ1-2; D remains unclear. The ends were cut back, 5 bases at V and 2 bases at J, with 15 bases in the middle. The CDR3 sequence is 15 residues long. The germline gives CDR1 SNHLY, CDR2 FYNNEI. CDR3: CASSRSSGNNYGYTF. DNA for the CDR3: TGTGCCAGCAGTCGGTCCTCGGGGAACAACTATGGCTACACCTTC.

The genes are TRBV6-1 and TRBJ2-3; tentatively, D is TRBD1 or TRBD2 (5 bases each). The germline V and J ends were trimmed by 10 bases and 5 bases, with 19 bases remaining between them. The germline CDR1 and CDR2 sequences are MNHNS and SASEGT. This CDR3 contains 14 residues. The CDR3 protein is CAIKERGLGDTQYF. CDR3 sequence (DNA): TGTGCCATTAAGGAGAGGGGTTTAGGAGATACGCAGTATTTT.

The V and J genes are TRBV18 and TRBJ1-2; TRBD1 matches at 7 bases. This CDR3 has 13 residues. J was trimmed by 4 bases and V by 5 bases; bases with no gene match: 4. Germline CDR1 reads KGHSH; CDR2 reads LQKENI. CDR3 bases: TGTGCCAGCTCAGAGGGACAGCTCTATGGCTACACCTTC. This translates into CASSEGQLYGYTF. The full variable domain, in which reference TRBV18 and TRBJ1-2 provide the parts outside the CDR3, is NAGVMQNPRHLVRRRGQEARLRCSPMKGHSHVYWYRQLPEEGLKFMVYLQKENIIDESGMPKERFSAEFPKEGPSILRIQQVVRGDSAAYFCASSEGQLYGYTFGSGTRLTVV.